This TCR beta chain was retrieved from a study of early T cells in non-severe SARS-CoV-2 infection (dated by TCRdb to the early 2020s). Regarding the complete study: Because TCR sequencing was done on bulk RNA from unsorted whole blood, the alpha and beta chains could not be paired.

Reading from cysteine to phenylalanine, the CDR3 counts 15 amino acids. This entry keeps only the CDR3 DNA: 45 bases, framed from base 1. V loses 1 base, J loses 4 bases, and the germline ends lie 13 bases apart. Sequences SGHTA (CDR1) and FQGNSA (CDR2) are obtained from the germline V gene. To prepare the library, 5' RACE was applied. The listed sequencing device is NextSeq 500. To correct for sequencing error and PCR bias, the TCR library protocol tagged individual cDNA molecules with unique molecular identifiers. Both TCR alpha and beta chains were sequenced, and tight co-correlation was observed between alpha and beta sequence abundances in each sample. The published analysis was carried out like this. Decombinator V4 was used to annotate TCR sequences for V gene, J gene and CDR3. TCRs were defined as expanded if a significant change between any two time points was detected under a Poisson model with p below 0.0001. TCR abundances were normalised to the total number of TCRs sequenced per sample and expressed as counts per million. MAIT TCRs were defined by TRAV1-2 paired with TRAJ12, TRAJ20 or TRAJ33, and iNKT TCRs by TRAV10 paired with TRAJ18. VDJdb, accessed 1 November 2021, was searched for CMV, EBV and SARS-CoV-2 annotated TCRs, excluding TCRs annotated for multiple antigens. Clones were called with MiXCR by TCRdb after fastp trimmed the public reads at Q25, and only in-frame beta chains were retained. Rows merge per CDR3 protein into single entries with the most common DNA and genes. The V and J calls and clone size come from TCRdb's table, not from the authors' own analysis. Across this sample there are under 85,000 distinct CDR3 sequences, with over 10% seen only once. The ten largest make up 1.1% of the sample.

This clonotype was recorded many times. Its antigen remains undetermined. Qualities for individual bases were not recorded, and no much larger clone is one base off. Set within a cohort of healthcare workers in London, UK, this nested case-control study involved weekly PCR testing of nasopharyngeal swabs along with blood sampling. Between 23 and 31 March 2020, the week of the UK lockdown, healthcare workers were enrolled and then followed up weekly for as long as 16 weeks. General findings and caveats noted by the study authors: Matching against VDJdb was skewed toward anti-spike CD8 responses, likely underestimated virus-specific expansions, and missed private and CD4 specificities.

Sequenced input: whole blood. This TCR was sampled from an adult who was a healthcare worker with PCR-confirmed SARS-CoV-2 infection or an uninfected control (not recorded which). The chain links TRBV7-2 with TRBJ1-1, with no D gene named confidently. The CDR3 reads as follows: CASSLVGRLSTEAFF. The nucleotide sequence reads as follows: TGTGCCAGCAGCTTAGTCGGCAGGTTGAGCACTGAAGCTTTCTTT.